The present entry profiles one T cell receptor (beta chain) with its context. Its ends do not fully match the called genes, so a read error is possible. The sample comes from a study of OX40 agonist ivuxolimab in advanced cancers. Assay used: immunoSEQ multiplex PCR; TCRdb lists only in-frame clones, some missing. The table records about 72,000 clones, about 85% of them present only once. The receptor was derived from an adult with an advanced solid tumor such as melanoma, head and neck, liver or kidney cancer. This specimen consisted of CD4+ or CD8+ T cells sorted from blood, obtained in a trial of the OX40 agonist ivuxolimab.

The CDR3: CASSPGPGTGEAFF. In DNA form, the CDR3 reads TGTGCTAGCAGTCCGGGACCGGGAACAGGTGAAGCTTTCTTT. This chain uses TRBV7-7 with TRBJ1-1; D possibly corresponds to TRBD1 (5 bases). This CDR3 spans 14 amino acids. In germline, CDR1 is SSHAT, CDR2 FNYEAQ (reference sequence).